The present T cell receptor beta chain was sequenced within a study of cytomegalovirus exposure and HLA in healthy donors. PCR used 60 Vbeta primers and 13 Jbeta primers. Method: immunoSEQ multiplex PCR; TCRdb's copy keeps in-frame clones and lacks some. The data contain around 130,000 clones, approximately 80% of them seen just once; the ten biggest clones take up approximately 3%. Study-level results: The authors assumed roughly uniform sequencing depth across donors for presence/absence analyses.

In regard to this clone: Its antigen remains unknown.

The V segment lost 3 bases and the J segment 1 base; nucleotides outside the gene matches: 3. Germline lookup yields CDR1 MRHNA and CDR2 SNTAGT. The CDR3 runs to 16 residues. The sequence was obtained from a boy under 10 years old in good health and CMV-seronegative. V and J are TRBV6-4 and TRBJ2-2; 9 positions match TRBD1. The sample was PBMCs. CDR3 loop: CASSESGQGNTGELFF. The CDR3, as DNA: TGTGCCAGCAGTGAATCGGGACAGGGGAACACCGGGGAGCTGTTTTTT.